The entry that follows covers one TCR beta chain sequence. This specimen belongs to a study of T cell changes during pregnancy in multiple sclerosis. CDR1 LGHNA and CDR2 YSLEER come from the germline V gene. The junction had 4 bases not matched to a gene; V was cut back by 5 bases and J by 1 base. This CDR3 region has 14 residues. The assay was immunoSEQ multiplex PCR, and TCRdb's table has in-frame clones only and misses some. The table includes fewer than 140,000 clones, about 90% detected once. The sequenced sample was peripheral blood, obtained before pregnancy. The rearrangement joins TRBV4-3 to TRBJ1-1; 7 nucleotides agree with TRBD1. The origin of this receptor is a female donor with multiple sclerosis, enrolled in a pregnancy study. The CDR3 region is CASSSGQTNTEAFF. The CDR3 nucleotides are TGCGCCAGCAGCTCGGGACAGACGAACACTGAAGCTTTCTTT.